The clone carrying this TCR beta chain was recorded many times. The antigen is undetermined. The V end was cut by 4 bases, the J end by 3 bases, with 20 bases between. Germline lookup yields CDR1 SGHRS and CDR2 YFSETQ. This CDR3 spans 17 amino acids. Amplified TCR beta CDR3 regions came from RNA transcripts. An initial round of RT-PCR targeting the TCR CDR3 relied on the HTBI primer set. TCRdb re-derived calls from the multiplex PCR reads in MiXCR, one entry per CDR3 protein. The sample includes about 420,000 distinct CDR3 sequences, 15% to 19% of them seen just once. The data were obtained in a study of T cells in Graves' hyperthyroidism and ophthalmopathy. Study-wide background: Peripheral blood samples were taken at initial diagnosis, prior to any treatment. General study points: Ophthalmopathy stood apart from stable hyperthyroidism in a 13 V-J model.

This chain links TRBV5-1 with TRBJ2-1; D gene ambiguous. Sequencing input: blood. The clonotype comes from a woman between 18 and 29 years old with Graves' hyperthyroidism. DNA of the CDR3: TGCGCCAGCAGCCTGTTCGCGGCATCCATTAGCTACAATGAGCAGTTCTTC. This encodes CASSLFAASISYNEQFF. Using reference TRBV5-1 and TRBJ2-1 for the parts outside the CDR3, the full variable domain is KAGVTQTPRYLIKTRGQQVTLSCSPISGHRSVSWYQQTPGQGLQFLFEYFSETQRNKGNFPGRFSGRQFSNSRSEMNVSTLELGDSALYLCASSLFAASISYNEQFFGPGTRLTVL.